Shown below are 26 T cell receptor beta chains from a single sample sequenced in a study of resident and recirculating memory T cells in vitiligo. Sequencing was performed with immunoSEQ multiplex PCR; in TCRdb, only in-frame clones are kept and a portion is missing. Here the sample spans 55,000 to 75,000 clones, roughly nine tenths being singletons. Sequences were obtained from blood. The receptors here all came from a male donor with vitiligo.

J is TRBJ1-2 and V is TRBV19; D is undetermined. The CDR3 is 20 amino acids. From germline, CDR1 is LNHDA and CDR2 SQIVND (reference sequence). V lost 8 bases to trimming and J lost 1 base, with 32 bases between them. In nucleotides, the CDR3 is TGTGCCAGTTATGGGATAAGTCCCCGATCGGCAGTAGCGGGTAACTATGGCTACACCTTC. This gives the protein CASYGISPRSAVAGNYGYTF.

CDR3 DNA: TGCGCCAGTCCCGGACAGTATCACTCCTACAATGAGCAGTTCTTC. Translating it yields CASPGQYHSYNEQFF. V usage is TRBV5-1 and J usage is TRBJ2-1; D might be TRBD1 (6 bases). The CDR3 contains 15 residues. Trimming left V 8 bases short and J 0 bases short, with 15 bases between. CDR1 SGHRS and CDR2 YFSETQ come from the germline V gene.

This chain connects TRBV19 to TRBJ2-1; D gene unclear. The germline V and J ends were trimmed by 1 base and 2 bases, with 12 bases remaining between them. This CDR3 has 16 residues. CDR1 is LNHDA and CDR2 is SQIVND in the germline V gene (reference sequence). CDR3 coding DNA: TGTGCCAGTAGTATAGTCACATTAACCCCCTACAATGAGCAGTTCTTC. It translates to CASSIVTLTPYNEQFF.

The chain recombines TRBV7-3 with TRBJ2-2; 7 positions match TRBD1. V gave up 6 bases and J gave up 6 bases; unmatched junction bases: 22. The CDR3 consists of 19 residues. Germline-derived CDR1 and CDR2 are SGHTA and FQGTGA. CDR3 in amino acids: CASSYNIRPTGSEPGELFF. DNA for the CDR3: TGTGCCAGCAGTTATAATATTCGCCCGACAGGGTCGGAGCCCGGGGAGCTGTTTTTT.

The chain uses TRBV5-1 and TRBJ2-2; no clear D. V dropped 4 bases and J dropped 8 bases, with 15 bases sitting between them. CDR1 and CDR2 (germline): SGHRS, YFSETQ. The CDR3 consists of 14 residues. CDR3 in amino acids: CASSIGNTEGELFF. CDR3 DNA: TGCGCCAGCAGCATTGGTAACACCGAAGGGGAGCTGTTTTTT.

The chain couples TRBV4-3 to TRBJ2-5; 10 nucleotides align to TRBD1. Per germline, CDR1 LGHNA and CDR2 YSLEER. V dropped 4 bases and J dropped 5; count of bases not matched to a gene: 7. The length of the CDR3 is 15 residues. The CDR3 nucleotides read TGCGCCAGCAGCCGGGGGGGGACAGGGGCCGAGACCCAGTACTTC. Translation: CASSRGGTGAETQYF.

The chain links TRBV4-2 to TRBJ2-7; 10 bases align to TRBD1. CDR3 size: 18 residues. CDR1 is LGHNA, CDR2 YNFKEQ, per germline. After removal of 0 bases from V and 4 bases from J, the junction contained 12 bases not matched to a gene. The CDR3 region has the DNA TGTGCCAGCAGCCAAGAAGGACAGGGGGTTGGTAACCCTTACGAGCAGTACTTC. Its protein product is CASSQEGQGVGNPYEQYF.

The chain has TRBV9 and TRBJ2-3; TRBD2 agrees at 7 bases. Germline trimming cut 0 bases from V and 2 bases from J; bases unmatched to any gene: 12. CDR1 and CDR2 (germline): SGDLS, YYNGEE. The CDR3 is made up of 18 amino acids. This CDR3 is CASSVEARASGTTDTQYF. CDR3 sequence (DNA): TGTGCCAGCAGCGTAGAGGCTAGGGCTAGCGGAACCACAGATACGCAGTATTTT.

J is TRBJ1-4 and V is TRBV7-2; TRBD1 agrees at 12 bases. Germline CDR1 reads SGHTA; CDR2 reads FQGNSA. V trimming: 5 bases; J trimming: 3 bases; junction bases outside the gene matches: 10. This CDR3 contains 18 residues. This CDR3 reads CASSLTGTGGRSNEKLFF. CDR3 nucleotides: TGTGCCAGCAGCCTAACAGGGACAGGGGGCAGGTCTAATGAAAAACTGTTTTTT.

This clone occurred a few times. The chain has TRBV28 and TRBJ1-5; TRBD1 might be the D (6 bases). There are 15 residues in the CDR3. Deletions cut 2 bases from V and 0 bases from J, with 8 bases between. Germline V CDR1 and CDR2: MDHEN, SYDVKM. The CDR3 DNA reads TGTGCCAGCAGTTTAGGGGGCCCTAGCAATCAGCCCCAGCATTTT. Protein: CASSLGGPSNQPQHF.

The gene calls are TRBV6-5 and TRBJ1-5; TRBD1 is a possible D gene (5 bases). This CDR3 is 15 amino acids long. Germline V gene lookup returns CDR1 MNHEY and CDR2 SVGAGI. The ends were cut back, 0 bases at V and 4 bases at J, with 10 bases in the middle. The CDR3 nucleotides are TGTGCCAGCAGTTACTCGGGGCAGATGAATCAGCCCCAGCATTTT. Encoded protein: CASSYSGQMNQPQHF.

This clone is a singleton in its sample. CDR3 sequence: CASSVEVGTANTGELFF. The CDR3 nucleotides read TGTGCCAGCAGCGTGGAGGTCGGGACAGCAAACACCGGGGAGCTGTTTTTT. V usage is TRBV9 and J usage is TRBJ2-2; 7 bases match TRBD1. The CDR3 is made up of 17 amino acids. V trimming: 2 bases; J trimming: 2 bases; junction bases outside the gene matches: 9. The germline CDR1 and CDR2 sequences are SGDLS and YYNGEE.

The gene calls are TRBV25-1 and TRBJ2-6; D may be TRBD1 (5 bases). The CDR3 loop spans 16 amino acids. The ends were cut back, 4 bases at V and 5 bases at J, with 15 bases in the middle. Germline V gene data show CDR1 as MGHDK and CDR2 as SYGVNS. The CDR3, as DNA: TGTGCCAGCAGTGTGCAGGGAAACGAGAGGGCCAACGTCCTGACTTTC. It encodes CASSVQGNERANVLTF.

The V call is TRBV5-8, the J call TRBJ1-5; D is possibly TRBD1 (5 bases). There are 15 residues in the CDR3. Germline V CDR1 and CDR2: SGHTS, YDEGEE. Trimming took off 4 bases at V and 2 bases at J, with 13 bases between the two ends. CDR3 nucleotide sequence: TGTGCCAGCAGCCAGCCTTTGGGGCGCAATCAGCCCCAGCATTTT. Translated, it gives CASSQPLGRNQPQHF.

The CDR3 is CAWSRDSNNSPLHF. Written as DNA, the CDR3 is TGTGCCTGGAGTCGGGACAGTAATAATTCACCCCTCCACTTT. V is TRBV30 and J is TRBJ1-6; TRBD1 matches at 7 bases. Germline CDR1 and CDR2: GTSNPN and SVGIG (reference sequence). Trimming removed 2 bases from V and 5 bases from J; junction bases left unmatched: 3. The CDR3 has 14 amino acids.

This chain uses TRBV29-1 with TRBJ1-5, with D perhaps matching TRBD1 (5 bases). The V end was cut by 3 bases, the J end by 5 bases, with 17 bases between. The germline gives CDR1 SQVTM, CDR2 ANQGSEA. CDR3 size: 15 residues. CDR3 coding DNA: TGCAGCGTTGATCGTCCAGGGTTGCGCCATCAGCCCCAGCATTTT. Translating it yields CSVDRPGLRHQPQHF.

V and J are TRBV19 and TRBJ2-7, with 9 bases identical to TRBD1. This CDR3 is 13 amino acids long. The V gene's germline CDR1 is LNHDA and CDR2 SQIVND (reference sequence). The V and J ends lost 5 bases and 6 bases, in that order; junction bases with no gene match: 5. The CDR3 coding sequence is TGTGCCAGTAGTTTTGGGACAGGGAGCGAGCAGTACTTC. It is translated as CASSFGTGSEQYF.

The rearrangement uses TRBV20-1 and TRBJ1-1; D not certain. The germline V gene has CDR1 DFQATT and CDR2 SNEGSKA (reference sequence). The CDR3 loop spans 9 amino acids. The CDR3 region is CTVNTEAFF. As DNA, the CDR3 is TGCACCGTGAACACTGAAGCTTTCTTT.

This clone was found a few times. The V call is TRBV5-4, the J call TRBJ1-2, with 7 bases identical to TRBD1. The J segment lost 5 bases and the V segment lost 0 bases, leaving 13 bases of the junction unmatched. Germline V gives CDR1 SGHNT, CDR2 YYREEE (reference sequence). The CDR3 extends over 17 amino acids. CDR3 nucleotides: TGTGCCAGCAGCTTGGCCGATCGGCAGGGGGGCGGTTATGGCTACACCTTC. Translation: CASSLADRQGGGYGYTF. The whole variable domain, remainder taken from reference TRBV5-4 and TRBJ1-2, is ETGVTQSPTHLIKTRGQQVTLRCSSQSGHNTVSWYQQALGQGPQFIFQYYREEENGRGNFPPRFSGLQFPNYSSELNVNALELDDSALYLCASSLADRQGGGYGYTFGSGTRLTVV.

The count of this clone is one. Written as DNA, the CDR3 is TGTGCCAGCAGCCCGGGGGAGGGGGCCAAAAACATTCAGTACTTC. It encodes CASSPGEGAKNIQYF. V gene TRBV7-9 combines with J gene TRBJ2-4; 7 bases are shared with TRBD2. V shed 5 bases, J shed 1 base, and the junction held 5 bases outside the gene matches. The germline V gene has CDR1 SEHNR and CDR2 FQNEAQ (reference sequence). The CDR3 length is 15 residues.

The genes are TRBV14 and TRBJ2-3; 10 bases map to TRBD2. Germline-derived CDR1 and CDR2 are SGHDN and FVKESK. J lost 3 bases, V lost 4 bases, and 10 bases had no gene match. This CDR3 region has 17 residues. The DNA of the CDR3 is TGTGCCAGCAGCCCCATATTCGAGCGGGGGGGAACAGATACGCAGTATTTT. Translation: CASSPIFERGGTDTQYF.

Only one count was recorded for this clone. V and J are TRBV10-1 and TRBJ2-5; 8 positions agree with TRBD1. Germline values: CDR1 WNHNN, CDR2 SYGVQD (reference sequence). This CDR3 is built from 15 residues. The V and J ends lost 3 bases and 4 bases, in that order; junction bases with no gene match: 7. The CDR3 protein is CASSDGNQGAETQYF. The CDR3 DNA is TGCGCCAGCAGTGATGGGAACCAGGGGGCAGAGACCCAGTACTTC.

This chain links TRBV6-1 with TRBJ1-1; a possible D gene is TRBD1 (6 bases). The CDR3 is 14 amino acids. V dropped 4 bases and J dropped 11 bases, with 20 bases sitting between them. Germline assignment: CDR1 MNHNS and CDR2 SASEGT. In nucleotides, the CDR3 is TGTGCCAGCAGTGGCGCCGAGGGGGTGACGGTCGCTTTCTTT. Translated, it gives CASSGAEGVTVAFF.

This chain links TRBV5-6 with TRBJ2-4; tentatively, D is TRBD1 (6 bases). The V gene lost 4 bases and the J gene lost 3 bases, with 20 bases spanning the gap. The CDR3 extends over 17 amino acids. Germline V gene data show CDR1 as SGHDT and CDR2 as YYEEEE. The CDR3 here is CASSHLRSGGSKNIQYF. The DNA for the CDR3 is TGTGCCAGCAGCCACCTCCGCTCTGGGGGCAGCAAAAACATTCAGTACTTC. The full variable domain, rest sourced from reference TRBV5-6 and TRBJ2-4, is DAGVTQSPTHLIKTRGQQVTLRCSPKSGHDTVSWYQQALGQGPQFIFQYYEEEERQRGNFPDRFSGHQFPNYSSELNVNALLLGDSALYLCASSHLRSGGSKNIQYFGAGTRLSVL.

This clone was recorded only once. The rearrangement links TRBV7-2 to TRBJ2-1; 9 bases align to TRBD2. Germline V gene lookup returns CDR1 SGHTA and CDR2 FQGNSA. Trimming took 3 bases from V and 12 from J; bases not matched to a gene: 6. There are 13 residues in the CDR3. The DNA for the CDR3 is TGTGCCAGCAGCTTTAGCGGGGGTAACGTGCAGTTCTTC. Its protein product is CASSFSGGNVQFF.

The genes are TRBV5-4 and TRBJ1-2; D unresolved. Trimming removed 1 base at V and 8 bases at J, with 12 bases between. CDR3 length: 13 residues. Germline V gives CDR1 SGHNT, CDR2 YYREEE (reference sequence). The CDR3 DNA reads as TGTGCCAGCAGCTTGAACAGTGTTTGGGGCTACACCTTC. It yields the protein CASSLNSVWGYTF. The entire variable domain, with the rest obtained from reference TRBV5-4 and TRBJ1-2, is as follows: ETGVTQSPTHLIKTRGQQVTLRCSSQSGHNTVSWYQQALGQGPQFIFQYYREEENGRGNFPPRFSGLQFPNYSSELNVNALELDDSALYLCASSLNSVWGYTFGSGTRLTVV.